This T cell receptor (beta chain) emerged from a study of OX40 agonist ivuxolimab in advanced cancers. Whole-study context: Recorded diagnoses for dose-escalation patients were hepatocellular carcinoma, melanoma, renal cell or head and neck cancer. Study-wide results and caveats: Compared with others, partial responders at 0.1-3.0 mg/kg displayed clonal expansion among the lowest.

About this clone itself: The antigen is unknown.

Germline V gene data show CDR1 as MNHNS and CDR2 as SASEGT. The CDR3 consists of 13 residues. Trimming pared 3 bases from V and 9 bases from J, leaving 13 bases between. Produced via immunoSEQ multiplex PCR; TCRdb's table is partial and in-frame only. Found here are about 63,000 clones, 85% to 90% of them singletons; the top ten hold less than 14%. This chain uses TRBV6-1 with TRBJ2-3; no clear D. The sample in question was CD4+ or CD8+ T cells sorted from blood, obtained in a trial of the OX40 agonist ivuxolimab. The receptor comes from an adult with an advanced solid tumor such as melanoma, head and neck, liver or kidney cancer. The CDR3 DNA reads TGTGCCAGCAGTGATAGTCTCATTCAAACGCAGTATTTT. Its translation is CASSDSLIQTQYF.